This T cell receptor (beta chain) was documented in a study of blood T cell repertoires in COVID-19. Only in-frame clones appear in the TCRdb table, and some are missing; sequencing was by immunoSEQ multiplex PCR. The sample comprises approximately 160,000 clones, around 83% of which are singletons, and roughly 8% rests with the top ten. Germline CDR1 and CDR2: SGHRS and YFSETQ. The CDR3 covers 14 residues. V lost 6 bases to trimming and J lost 0 bases, with 12 bases between them. The table lists this clone with a few counts. This clonotype originated in an older woman with COVID-19, enrolled during active disease. This chain uses TRBV5-1 with TRBJ1-1; D unclear. Sequencing was carried out using peripheral blood. CDR3 nucleotide sequence: TGCGCCAGCACCCTGGCGGGGTTGAACACTGAAGCTTTCTTT. The encoded protein is CASTLAGLNTEAFF.